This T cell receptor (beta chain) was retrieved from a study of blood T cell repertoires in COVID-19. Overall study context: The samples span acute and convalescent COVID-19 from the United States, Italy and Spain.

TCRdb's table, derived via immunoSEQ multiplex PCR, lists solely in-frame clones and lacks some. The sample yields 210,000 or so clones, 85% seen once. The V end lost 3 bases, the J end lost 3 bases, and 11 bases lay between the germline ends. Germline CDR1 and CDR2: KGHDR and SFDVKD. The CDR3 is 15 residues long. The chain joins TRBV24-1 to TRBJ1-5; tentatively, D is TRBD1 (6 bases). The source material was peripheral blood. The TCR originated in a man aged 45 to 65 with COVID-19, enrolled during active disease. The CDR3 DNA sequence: TGTGCCACCAGTGATCTCACAGGGAACAATCAGCCCCAGCATTTT. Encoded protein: CATSDLTGNNQPQHF.